The TCR beta chain under discussion was sequenced for a study of T cells after yellow fever vaccination. Study findings and constraints: Among all clonotypes, a small share was observed in both CD4 and CD8 compartments. Peak timing came faster in the weaker secondary response, day 5 versus 15.

The CDR3 runs 14 residues. The germline CDR1 and CDR2 sequences are SGHNT and YYREEE (reference sequence). The V gene end was trimmed by 1 base and the J gene end by 8 bases; junction bases not matched to a gene: 2. TCRdb recomputed calls from the 5' RACE reads with MiXCR, one row per CDR3 protein. The data contain approximately 550,000 distinct CDR3 sequences, roughly 13% of them singletons. Many counts were recorded for this clonotype. Its antigen is unidentified. This rearrangement joins TRBV5-4 to TRBJ2-1; TRBD2 matches at 11 bases. This receptor was taken from a man aged 25 to 40 who received the YFV17D yellow fever vaccine. The sample in question was PBMCs, obtained on the day of the yellow fever booster vaccination. The CDR3 DNA reads TGTGCCAGCAGCTTGACTAGCGGGAGATATGAGCAGTTCTTC. It translates to CASSLTSGRYEQFF.